The next 17 T cell receptor beta chains were all read from a single sample in a study of blood T cell repertoires in COVID-19. Sequencing was performed with immunoSEQ multiplex PCR; in TCRdb, only in-frame clones are kept and a portion is missing. The sample consists of around 160,000 clones, around four fifths of them appearing once. Sequenced sample: peripheral blood. Receptor source: a human donor in a cohort sampled during active COVID-19.

DNA for the CDR3: TGCAGTGCTAGTTTCAGGGGTTTCTCTGGGGCCAACGTCCTGACTTTC. This encodes CSASFRGFSGANVLTF. V usage is TRBV20-1 and J usage is TRBJ2-6, with D perhaps TRBD1 (6 bases). The CDR3 length is 16 residues. CDR1 is DFQATT, CDR2 SNEGSKA, per germline (reference sequence). Trimming shortened V by 3 bases and J by 0 bases, and 12 bases separated the two germline ends.

The V call is TRBV3-1 (or the pseudogene TRBV3-2), the J call TRBJ1-2; tentative D call: TRBD1 (6 bases). The CDR3 has 15 amino acids. Between the trimmed V and J ends, which lost 4 bases and 8 bases, there was a span of 20 bases. CDR1 LGHDT and CDR2 YNNKEL come from the germline V gene (reference sequence). For the CDR3, the DNA is TGTGCCAGCAGCCCTTCCCCCGGGGGGGGCAGCGGCTACACCTTC. The encoded protein is CASSPSPGGGSGYTF.

The chain uses TRBV11-2 and TRBJ1-5, with D unresolved. Trimming pared 5 bases from V and 7 bases from J, leaving 12 bases between. Germline V gene sequence: CDR1 SGHAT, CDR2 FQNNGV. This CDR3 is 13 amino acids long. CDR3 in amino acids: CASSPHPSQPQHF. The CDR3 region has the DNA TGTGCCAGCAGCCCTCATCCTAGCCAGCCCCAGCATTTT.

The CDR3 coding sequence is TGTGCCAGCAGCGCTCTGCAGGGGGTCGACCAAGAGACCCAGTACTTC. Amino acids: CASSALQGVDQETQYF. The chain has TRBV9 and TRBJ2-5, with TRBD1 matching 7 bases. J gave up 0 bases and V 3 bases, and 8 bases lay outside the gene matches. The CDR3 totals 16 residues. Germline V gene sequence: CDR1 SGDLS, CDR2 YYNGEE.

The chain couples TRBV5-1 to TRBJ2-7; the D gene is possibly TRBD1 (6 bases). The V end was cut by 2 bases, the J end by 4 bases, with 10 bases between. The length of the CDR3 is 13 residues. Germline V gene sequence: CDR1 SGHRS, CDR2 YFSETQ. This CDR3 reads CASSFPQGYEQYF. The CDR3 DNA reads TGCGCCAGCAGCTTCCCTCAGGGGTACGAGCAGTACTTC.

The rearrangement joins TRBV5-4 to TRBJ1-6; 10 nucleotides match TRBD1. Unmatched junction bases numbered 8, after V lost 4 bases and J lost 7 bases. The germline V gene encodes CDR1 SGHNT and CDR2 YYREEE (reference sequence). The CDR3 runs to 16 residues. The CDR3 region is CASSTSPGQGNSPLHF. In DNA, the CDR3 is TGTGCCAGCAGCACCTCCCCGGGACAGGGGAATTCACCCCTCCACTTT.

The chain combines TRBV19 with TRBJ2-1; perhaps TRBD2 as D (6 bases). The CDR3 consists of 15 residues. The V gene lost 4 bases and the J gene lost 0 bases, with 10 bases spanning the gap. Germline CDR1 reads LNHDA; CDR2 reads SQIVND (reference sequence). The CDR3 nucleotides are TGTGCCAGTAGTACGCCGGGAGACTCCTACAATGAGCAGTTCTTC. This codes for CASSTPGDSYNEQFF.

The DNA of the CDR3 is TGTGCCAGCAGCTCCCACCCGGGGGGGGGAGGAGGCTACACCTTC. Its protein product is CASSSHPGGGGGYTF. The V gene is TRBV14, the J gene TRBJ1-2, with D perhaps matching TRBD1 (5 bases). This CDR3 has 15 amino acids. Germline V lookup: CDR1 SGHDN, CDR2 FVKESK. Trimming removed 5 bases from V and 8 bases from J, with 21 bases in between. Together with reference TRBV14 and TRBJ1-2, the CDR3 gives the full variable domain: EAGVTQFPSHSVIEKGQTVTLRCDPISGHDNLYWYRRVMGKEIKFLLHFVKESKQDESGMPNNRFLAERTGGTYSTLKVQPAELEDSGVYFCASSSHPGGGGGYTFGSGTRLTVV.

This chain connects TRBV28 to TRBJ2-1; 10 bases map to TRBD1. CDR1 and CDR2 from the germline V gene are MDHEN and SYDVKM. Trimming at V came to 1 base and at J to 7 bases, leaving 10 bases not matched to a gene. This CDR3 is built from 17 residues. The CDR3 loop is CASSLLGWDRGTNEQFF. The CDR3 DNA reads as TGTGCCAGCAGTTTATTGGGTTGGGACAGGGGTACGAATGAGCAGTTCTTC.

The J gene is TRBJ1-2, the V gene TRBV4-1; 9 bases line up with TRBD1. Germline V CDR1 and CDR2: MGHRA, YSYEKL. The V gene end was trimmed by 1 base and the J gene end by 4 bases; junction bases not matched to a gene: 7. This CDR3 contains 16 residues. The CDR3 DNA sequence: TGCGCCAGCAGCCAAGGTAACAGGGGGCTACTCTATGGCTACACCTTC. It is translated as CASSQGNRGLLYGYTF.

The V gene is TRBV25-1, the J gene TRBJ2-1; D is unclear. The CDR3 contains 14 residues. The germline V and J ends were trimmed by 0 bases and 5 bases, with 8 bases remaining between them. Germline V gene sequence: CDR1 MGHDK, CDR2 SYGVNS. The CDR3 spells CASSEYVSDNEQFF. CDR3 nucleotide sequence: TGTGCCAGCAGTGAATATGTAAGCGACAATGAGCAGTTCTTC.

The chain employs TRBV6-2 or TRBV6-3 and TRBJ2-2; 14 bases are shared with TRBD2. J was trimmed by 3 bases and V by 2 bases; bases with no gene match: 2. Germline CDR1 MNHEY, CDR2 SVGEGT. This CDR3 has 17 amino acids. The CDR3 coding sequence is TGTGCCAGCAGTTACGGACTAGCGGGGGGCTACACCGGGGAGCTGTTTTTT. Its protein product is CASSYGLAGGYTGELFF.

This clone has only one observation. The rearrangement links TRBV4-1 to TRBJ1-1, with D hard to call. Germline CDR1 reads MGHRA; CDR2 reads YSYEKL. The CDR3 is made up of 13 amino acids. V shed 1 base and J shed 6 bases, with 9 bases lying between them. CDR3 loop: CASSQGGYAEAFF. The DNA of the CDR3 is TGCGCCAGCAGCCAAGGAGGGTACGCTGAAGCTTTCTTT.

The chain recombines TRBV30 with TRBJ1-5; 7 bases align to TRBD1. The V gene end was trimmed by 2 bases and the J gene end by 4 bases; junction bases not matched to a gene: 8. Germline V lookup: CDR1 GTSNPN, CDR2 SVGIG (reference sequence). The CDR3 extends over 15 amino acids. CDR3 bases: TGTGCCTGGAGTCCCGAGGGGACAGTAAATCAGCCCCAGCATTTT. Residues: CAWSPEGTVNQPQHF.

The genes are TRBV3-1 (or the pseudogene TRBV3-2) and TRBJ1-4; D gene ambiguous. Germline values: CDR1 LGHDT, CDR2 YNNKEL (reference sequence). With 1 base removed from V and 3 bases from J, the gap between germline ends came to 9 bases. The CDR3 has 15 amino acids. The CDR3 is CASSQASGPNEKLFF. The DNA for the CDR3 is TGTGCCAGCAGCCAAGCGAGTGGGCCTAATGAAAAACTGTTTTTT.

DNA for the CDR3: TGTGCCAGCAGCTTAGCGAGTGCGGGCTACACCTTC. Amino acid sequence: CASSLASAGYTF. The chain carries TRBV7-2 and TRBJ1-2, with D uncertain. Trimming took off 0 bases at V and 8 bases at J, with 7 bases between the two ends. Germline V lookup: CDR1 SGHTA, CDR2 FQGNSA. The CDR3 extends over 12 amino acids.

The chain joins TRBV19 to TRBJ1-1; TRBD1 is a possible D gene (5 bases). The V gene lost 3 bases and the J gene lost 1 base, with 9 bases spanning the gap. The germline gives CDR1 LNHDA, CDR2 SQIVND (reference sequence). CDR3 length: 14 amino acids. This CDR3 reads CASSMGGGNTEAFF. The CDR3 DNA is TGTGCCAGTAGTATGGGGGGAGGGAACACTGAAGCTTTCTTT. Full variable domain (remainder filled in from reference TRBV19 and TRBJ1-1): DGGITQSPKYLFRKEGQNVTLSCEQNLNHDAMYWYRQDPGQGLRLIYYSQIVNDFQKGDIAEGYSVSREKKESFPLTVTSAQKNPTAFYLCASSMGGGNTEAFFGQGTRLTVV.